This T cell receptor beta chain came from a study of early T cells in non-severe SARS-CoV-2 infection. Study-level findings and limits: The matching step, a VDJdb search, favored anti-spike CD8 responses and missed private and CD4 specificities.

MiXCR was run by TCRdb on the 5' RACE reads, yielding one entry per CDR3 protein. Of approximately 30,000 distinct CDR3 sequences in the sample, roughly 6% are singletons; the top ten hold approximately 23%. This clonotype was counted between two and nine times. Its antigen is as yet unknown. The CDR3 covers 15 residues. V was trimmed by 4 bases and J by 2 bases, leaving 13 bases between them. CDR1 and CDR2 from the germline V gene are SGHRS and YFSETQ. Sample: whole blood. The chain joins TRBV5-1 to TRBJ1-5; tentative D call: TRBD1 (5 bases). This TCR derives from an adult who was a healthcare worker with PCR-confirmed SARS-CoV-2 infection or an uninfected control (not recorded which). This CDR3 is CASSPTGGGNQPQHF. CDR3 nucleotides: TGCGCCAGCAGCCCCACGGGGGGGGGCAATCAGCCCCAGCATTTT.